These 2 T cell receptor beta chains originate from one sample sequenced in a study of response to subunit inactivated influenza vaccine. TCRdb passed the RT-PCR reads through MiXCR, listing each CDR3 protein once. The data contain more than 400,000 distinct CDR3 sequences, more than 7% of them singletons. Specimen: PBMCs from blood, collected less than 30 months after vaccination. Receptors originate from a man in his fifties or sixties who received an inactivated influenza vaccine.

The V and J genes are TRBV10-3 and TRBJ2-7, with 7 bases lining up with TRBD1. With V trimmed by 8 bases and J by 7 bases, 17 bases remained unmatched. Germline V gene data show CDR1 as ENHRY and CDR2 as SYGVKD. The CDR3 spans 15 residues. CDR3 sequence: CAISNNRGQLGEQYF. The DNA of the CDR3 is TGTGCCATCTCTAACAACCGGGGACAGCTTGGGGAGCAGTACTTC.

At least ten counts were recorded for this clonotype. This chain uses TRBV12-3 or TRBV12-4 with TRBJ2-3, with D unresolved. Trimming left V 1 base short and J 5 bases short, with 7 bases between. The CDR3 consists of 13 residues. DNA of the CDR3: TGTGCCAGCAGTTTAGTGCCTGGAGATACGCAGTATTTT. This gives the protein CASSLVPGDTQYF.